Shown below are 3 T cell receptor beta chains from a single sample sequenced in a study of blood T cell repertoires in COVID-19. This table comes from immunoSEQ multiplex PCR, and its TCRdb copy is limited to in-frame clones, with some not included. Of tens of thousands of clones listed, around 72% are singletons. Sequencing was carried out using peripheral blood. The receptors come from a human donor with acute or convalescent COVID-19. The donor label of this sample is uncertain.

The V gene is TRBV5-1, the J gene TRBJ2-1; 14 positions match TRBD2. This CDR3 region has 18 residues. Trimming removed 2 bases from V and 12 bases from J; junction bases left unmatched: 16. Germline CDR1 reads SGHRS; CDR2 reads YFSETQ. CDR3 sequence (DNA): TGCGCCAGCAGCTTTGGGACTAGCGGGGGCGCTTTCAGTGTAGGGCAGTTCTTC. Protein: CASSFGTSGGAFSVGQFF.

A note on this clone: Other nucleotide sequences from this sample produce the same CDR3. The chain recombines TRBV2 with TRBJ2-1, with no clear D. Germline V lookup: CDR1 SNHLY, CDR2 FYNNEI. The CDR3 is 11 amino acids. V gave up 4 bases and J gave up 7 bases, with 5 bases separating them. In DNA form, the CDR3 reads TGTGCCAGCAGTGTACGGAATGAGCAGTTCTTC. Translation: CASSVRNEQFF.

A single count supports this clone. The chain combines TRBV7-9 with TRBJ2-2, with D unclear. This CDR3 spans 14 amino acids. V was trimmed by 6 bases and J by 5 bases, leaving 13 bases between them. The germline V gene has CDR1 SEHNR and CDR2 FQNEAQ (reference sequence). The CDR3 is CASSQGEWTGELFF. In nucleotides, the CDR3 is TGTGCCAGCAGTCAAGGAGAGTGGACCGGGGAGCTGTTTTTT.